This entry lists 31 T cell receptor beta chains sequenced from one sample in a study of shared clonotypes between healthy human individuals. Clones were read by immunoSEQ multiplex PCR, and TCRdb kept only the in-frame ones, dropping some. Altogether under 1,100,000 clones are present, about 75% being singletons, with the ten largest covering over 1.3%. Input material: memory CD4+ T cells sorted from blood. The subset here: CD45RA-negative fraction. The receptors come from a man between 18 and 35 years old in good health.

The rearrangement uses TRBV2 and TRBJ1-2; D gene unclear. Trimming removed 2 bases at V and 8 bases at J, with 6 bases between. Germline values: CDR1 SNHLY, CDR2 FYNNEI. This CDR3 comprises 11 residues. The CDR3, as DNA: TGTGCCAGCAGTGAAAAACGCGGCTACACCTTC. Protein: CASSEKRGYTF.

The CDR3 sequence: CASRLDSTDTQYF. The CDR3 DNA follows: TGTGCCAGCAGGCTAGATAGCACAGATACGCAGTATTTT. V gene TRBV6-5 combines with J gene TRBJ2-3; unclear D gene. With 6 bases removed from V and 0 bases from J, the gap between germline ends came to 7 bases. Per the germline V gene, CDR1 is MNHEY and CDR2 is SVGAGI. This CDR3 is built from 13 residues.

The chain links TRBV27 to TRBJ2-1; tentatively, D is TRBD1 or TRBD2 (5 bases each). The germline V and J ends were trimmed by 5 bases and 0 bases, with 14 bases remaining between them. In germline, CDR1 is MNHEY, CDR2 SMNVEV (reference sequence). This CDR3 contains 16 residues. Here the CDR3 DNA reads TGTGCCAGCAGTCCCCCAGGTGGGGGCTCCTACAATGAGCAGTTCTTC. Amino acid sequence: CASSPPGGGSYNEQFF.

The genes are TRBV12-5 and TRBJ2-5, with a possible D match to TRBD1 (6 bases). The CDR3 length is 14 residues. Germline-derived CDR1 and CDR2 are LGHNT and FRNRAP. V lost 0 bases and J 5 bases, leaving 10 bases between the germline ends. The CDR3 loop is CASGLVAGEETQYF. The CDR3 nucleotides are TGTGCTAGTGGTTTGGTGGCAGGGGAGGAGACCCAGTACTTC.

This clone was recorded a few times. This sequence joins TRBV19 and TRBJ1-2, with D tentatively TRBD1 (5 bases). V was pared by 4 bases and J by 2 bases, with 14 bases between. Germline CDR1 reads LNHDA; CDR2 reads SQIVND (reference sequence). The CDR3 length is 15 residues. Written as DNA, the CDR3 is TGTGCCAGTAGTACCACATCCGGGGGGAACTATGGCTACACCTTC. This codes for CASSTTSGGNYGYTF.

This clone was recorded only once. The rearrangement links TRBV6-4 to TRBJ2-1; 12 nucleotides match TRBD1. Per germline, CDR1 MRHNA and CDR2 SNTAGT. V lost 4 bases, J lost 12 bases, and 7 bases stayed unmatched. The CDR3 is 14 amino acids. This CDR3 reads CASSAGTGGIAQFF. The CDR3 DNA sequence: TGTGCCAGCAGTGCCGGGACAGGGGGCATTGCGCAGTTCTTC.

The chain carries TRBV5-1 and TRBJ2-3, with TRBD1 matching 7 bases. CDR3 length equals 15 residues. J lost 3 bases, V lost 5 bases, and 9 bases had no gene match. Germline V gives CDR1 SGHRS, CDR2 YFSETQ. The CDR3, as DNA: TGCGCCAGCAGAGGGGGCAGTGGGAAGACAGATACGCAGTATTTT. This sequence encodes CASRGGSGKTDTQYF.

This rearrangement joins TRBV5-4 to TRBJ1-2; TRBD1 aligns across 12 bases. CDR1 and CDR2 (germline): SGHNT, YYREEE (reference sequence). Trimming at V came to 1 base and at J to 5 bases, leaving 6 bases not matched to a gene. The CDR3 is made up of 16 amino acids. In nucleotides, the CDR3 is TGTGCCAGCAGCTTGTGGGACAGGGGGCTGGGGTATGGCTACACCTTC. The encoded protein is CASSLWDRGLGYGYTF. The variable domain in full, with the rest retrieved from reference TRBV5-4 and TRBJ1-2, is ETGVTQSPTHLIKTRGQQVTLRCSSQSGHNTVSWYQQALGQGPQFIFQYYREEENGRGNFPPRFSGLQFPNYSSELNVNALELDDSALYLCASSLWDRGLGYGYTFGSGTRLTVV.

With respect to this clone: The sample carries other DNA sequences with the same CDR3. This chain connects TRBV5-4 to TRBJ2-7; D perhaps matches TRBD1 (5 bases). This CDR3 is built from 14 residues. With 4 bases removed from V and 0 bases from J, the gap between germline ends came to 11 bases. CDR1 and CDR2 (germline): SGHNT, YYREEE (reference sequence). The CDR3 DNA follows: TGTGCCAGCAGCCCAGACAGATTCTCCTACGAGCAGTACTTC. This gives the protein CASSPDRFSYEQYF.

Notes on this clone: Germline and junction disagree at one end, which may indicate a read error. The rearrangement uses TRBV7-7 and TRBJ2-3, with TRBD2 matching over 10 bases. From germline, CDR1 is SSHAT and CDR2 FNYEAQ (reference sequence). The CDR3 length is 16 residues. The DNA for the CDR3 is TGTGCTAGCAGCTCCTGGACTAGCGGAACGCTGGATACGCAGTATTTT. Protein sequence: CASSSWTSGTLDTQYF.

The genes are TRBV7-2 and TRBJ2-5; 15 positions match TRBD2. The DNA end is more similar to TRBJ2-7, so the J call may be wrong. Germline V gene data show CDR1 as SGHTA and CDR2 as FQGNSA. This CDR3 has 16 amino acids. The DNA for the CDR3 is TGTGCCAGCAGCATGAGGACTAGCGGGAGGGCCAGCGAGCAGTACTTC. It encodes CASSMRTSGRASEQYF.

This clone was observed a handful of times. The chain combines TRBV30 with TRBJ1-5; 8 positions match TRBD1. V was pared by 3 bases and J by 5 bases, with 3 bases of the junction left unmatched. This CDR3 has 13 residues. The germline gives CDR1 GTSNPN, CDR2 SVGIG (reference sequence). The CDR3 sequence: CAWSRTGYQPQHF. The CDR3 DNA is TGTGCCTGGAGCCGGACAGGGTATCAGCCCCAGCATTTT.

Remarks on this clone: A read error may explain this, as a much larger clone is one base away. J is TRBJ2-7 and V is TRBV11-3; D is ambiguous. The germline V gene encodes CDR1 SGHNT and CDR2 YENEEA. V lost 1 base, J lost 5 bases, and 3 bases lay in between. The CDR3 loop spans 11 amino acids. The CDR3, as DNA: TGTGCCAGCAGCTTAGCAGACGAGCAGTACTTC. Translated, it gives CASSLADEQYF. Full variable domain (rest looked up from reference TRBV11-3 and TRBJ2-7): EAGVVQSPRYKIIEKKQPVAFWCNPISGHNTLYWYLQNLGQGPELLIRYENEEAVDDSQLPKDRFSAERLKGVDSTLKIQPAELGDSAVYLCASSLADEQYFGPGTRLTVT.

This chain joins TRBV6-4 and TRBJ2-3, with D possibly TRBD2 on 6 matching bases. The CDR3 extends over 15 amino acids. Germline loops: CDR1 MRHNA, CDR2 SNTAGT. Trimming removed 5 bases at V and 3 bases at J, with 15 bases between. The CDR3 DNA follows: TGTGCCAGCAGTCCCGGAATTGGGGGGACAGATACGCAGTATTTT. It translates to CASSPGIGGTDTQYF.

V usage is TRBV28 and J usage is TRBJ1-6, with D uncertain. The CDR3 has 13 amino acids. V was pared by 8 bases and J by 8 bases, with 13 bases between. Germline CDR1 is MDHEN and CDR2 is SYDVKM. The CDR3 reads CASGPVKHSPLHF. CDR3 DNA: TGTGCCAGCGGTCCCGTCAAGCATTCACCCCTCCACTTT.

In this sample, this clone turned up a few times. This sample also contains other DNA sequences that code for the same CDR3. The chain carries TRBV7-2 and TRBJ2-3; D gene uncertain. Germline assignment: CDR1 SGHTA and CDR2 FQGNSA. The V end lost 3 bases, the J end lost 4 bases, and 2 bases lay between the germline ends. The CDR3 runs 11 residues. The CDR3 spells CASSLSDTQYF. The CDR3 bases are TGTGCCAGCAGCTTGTCAGATACGCAGTATTTT.

The chain couples TRBV18 to TRBJ2-4; D is uncertain. The CDR3 has 14 residues. CDR1 KGHSH and CDR2 LQKENI come from the germline V gene. Trimming shortened V by 3 bases and J by 6 bases, and 12 bases separated the two germline ends. This chain's CDR3 is CASSPDADVNIQYF. CDR3 sequence (DNA): TGTGCCAGCTCACCCGACGCGGACGTAAACATTCAGTACTTC.

The genes are TRBV14 and TRBJ2-7; TRBD1 aligns across 7 bases. The ends lost 1 base at V and 6 bases at J; junction bases unmatched: 9. Germline V gene sequence: CDR1 SGHDN, CDR2 FVKESK. The CDR3 runs 15 residues. CDR3 bases: TGTGCCAGCAGCCAAGCGAGACAGGGTGGGCGCGAGCAGTACTTC. This encodes CASSQARQGGREQYF.

The gene calls are TRBV2 and TRBJ2-5; no clear D. The CDR3 is 10 residues long. Germline V gives CDR1 SNHLY, CDR2 FYNNEI. V was cut by 6 bases and J by 4 bases, with 3 bases left in between. CDR3 sequence: CASRIETQYF. In DNA form, the CDR3 reads TGTGCCAGCAGGATAGAGACCCAGTACTTC.

The genes are TRBV5-8 and TRBJ2-3; a possible D gene is TRBD1 (6 bases). Per germline, CDR1 SGHTS and CDR2 YDEGEE. The germline V and J ends were trimmed by 5 bases and 1 base, with 11 bases remaining between them. The CDR3 spans 14 residues. CDR3 sequence: CASSTGFGTDTQYF. The CDR3 DNA reads as TGTGCCAGCAGTACAGGGTTTGGCACAGATACGCAGTATTTT.

Details on this clone: Additional DNA sequences in this sample encode the identical CDR3. The chain combines TRBV5-1 with TRBJ2-1; D perhaps matches TRBD1 (6 bases). Germline CDR1 reads SGHRS; CDR2 reads YFSETQ. This CDR3 comprises 15 residues. V was cut by 4 bases and J by 1 base, with 12 bases left in between. The CDR3, as DNA: TGCGCCAGCAGCCCTCAGGGGCAATCCTACAATGAGCAGTTCTTC. This encodes CASSPQGQSYNEQFF. Combining the CDR3 with reference TRBV5-1 and TRBJ2-1 gives the whole variable domain KAGVTQTPRYLIKTRGQQVTLSCSPISGHRSVSWYQQTPGQGLQFLFEYFSETQRNKGNFPGRFSGRQFSNSRSEMNVSTLELGDSALYLCASSPQGQSYNEQFFGPGTRLTVL.

This sequence joins TRBV7-2 and TRBJ1-6; 7 positions agree with TRBD1. Germline CDR1 is SGHTA and CDR2 is FQGNSA. Germline trimming cut 6 bases from V and 2 bases from J; bases unmatched to any gene: 4. The CDR3 consists of 15 residues. In DNA, the CDR3 is TGTGCCAGCAGTACTGGGACAGCCTATAATTCACCCCTCCACTTT. It encodes CASSTGTAYNSPLHF.

This clone showed up just a few times. The chain couples TRBV27 to TRBJ2-1; 8 bases align to TRBD1. V trimming: 3 bases; J trimming: 5 bases; junction bases outside the gene matches: 6. The CDR3 runs to 15 residues. Germline CDR1 and CDR2: MNHEY and SMNVEV (reference sequence). The CDR3 is CASSFVDRVDNEQFF. In DNA, the CDR3 is TGTGCCAGCAGTTTCGTGGACAGGGTGGACAATGAGCAGTTCTTC.

The chain recombines TRBV2 with TRBJ2-4, with D perhaps TRBD1 or TRBD2 (5 bases each). The germline V and J ends were trimmed by 6 bases and 7 bases, with 19 bases remaining between them. This CDR3 has 15 amino acids. In germline, CDR1 is SNHLY, CDR2 FYNNEI. CDR3 protein: CASRKWDGHGNIQYF. CDR3 bases: TGTGCCAGCAGGAAATGGGACGGCCATGGGAACATTCAGTACTTC.

This clone was observed many times. This sample also contains other DNA sequences that code for the same CDR3. The rearrangement links TRBV2 to TRBJ1-4, with D hard to call. From germline, CDR1 is SNHLY and CDR2 FYNNEI. V lost 7 bases and J lost 7, with 13 bases in between. CDR3 length equals 13 residues. In nucleotides, the CDR3 is TGTGCCAGCACAAGGGCCTTCGGTGAAAAACTGTTTTTT. It codes for CASTRAFGEKLFF.

This chain joins TRBV30 and TRBJ2-3; 8 bases are shared with TRBD1. Trimming removed 0 bases from V and 4 bases from J; junction bases left unmatched: 6. CDR3 length: 15 amino acids. The germline V gene has CDR1 GTSNPN and CDR2 SVGIG (reference sequence). In DNA form, the CDR3 reads TGTGCCTGGAGTGTACGGGGGACAGGCCCAGATACGCAGTATTTT. It codes for CAWSVRGTGPDTQYF.

This chain uses TRBV18 with TRBJ2-5; weak D call: TRBD2 (7 bases). CDR3 size: 15 residues. In germline, CDR1 is KGHSH, CDR2 LQKENI. Trimming removed 0 bases at V and 1 base at J, with 9 bases between. The CDR3 reads CASSPPGGRQETQYF. For the CDR3, the DNA is TGTGCCAGCTCACCACCGGGGGGGCGCCAAGAGACCCAGTACTTC.

The chain's CDR3 is CASSFGRTKNIQYF. The CDR3 nucleotides are TGTGCCAGCAGTTTCGGACGGACTAAAAACATTCAGTACTTC. V usage is TRBV28 and J usage is TRBJ2-4, with D possibly being TRBD2 (5 bases). V lost 3 bases to trimming and J lost 4 bases, with 10 bases between them. The CDR3 totals 14 residues. CDR1 and CDR2 (germline): MDHEN, SYDVKM.

This sequence joins TRBV10-2 and TRBJ2-7, with TRBD2 matching over 9 bases. CDR1 and CDR2 from the germline V gene are WSHSY and SAAADI. The trim removed 1 base at V and 0 bases at J, leaving 4 bases unmatched. The CDR3 is 16 amino acids. In DNA, the CDR3 is TGCGCCAGCAGTGAGTTAACTAGCGGGTACTCCTACGAGCAGTACTTC. Encoded protein: CASSELTSGYSYEQYF.

About this clone: The same CDR3 can be traced to other DNA sequences in this sample. V is TRBV29-1 and J is TRBJ1-5; D is unclear. The CDR3 covers 13 residues. The germline CDR1 and CDR2 sequences are SQVTM and ANQGSEA. Between the trimmed V and J ends, which lost 6 bases and 0 bases, there was a span of 9 bases. The chain's CDR3 is CSVGSNSNQPQHF. In DNA form, the CDR3 reads TGCAGCGTAGGCAGTAATAGCAATCAGCCCCAGCATTTT.

This chain connects TRBV5-8 to TRBJ1-4; no clear D. The V gene lost 4 bases and the J gene lost 5 bases, with 15 bases spanning the gap. Germline CDR1 reads SGHTS; CDR2 reads YDEGEE. CDR3 length: 15 residues. This CDR3 is CASSIYPYGNEKLFF. CDR3 in DNA: TGTGCCAGCAGCATTTACCCCTACGGGAATGAAAAACTGTTTTTT.